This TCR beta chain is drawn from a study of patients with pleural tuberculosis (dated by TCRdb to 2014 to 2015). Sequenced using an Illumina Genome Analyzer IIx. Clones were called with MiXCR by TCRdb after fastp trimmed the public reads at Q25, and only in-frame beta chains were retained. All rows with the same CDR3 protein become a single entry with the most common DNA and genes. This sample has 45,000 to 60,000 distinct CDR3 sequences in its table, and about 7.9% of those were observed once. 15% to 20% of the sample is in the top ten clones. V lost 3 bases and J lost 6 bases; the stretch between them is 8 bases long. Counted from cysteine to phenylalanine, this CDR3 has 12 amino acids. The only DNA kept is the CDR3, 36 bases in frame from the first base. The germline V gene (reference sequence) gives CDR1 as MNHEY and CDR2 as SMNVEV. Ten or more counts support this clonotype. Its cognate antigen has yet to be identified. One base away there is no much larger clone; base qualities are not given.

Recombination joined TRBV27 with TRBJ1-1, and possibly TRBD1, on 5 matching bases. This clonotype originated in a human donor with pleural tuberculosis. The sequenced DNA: TGTGCCAGCAGTTTTCCGGGGGCTGAAGCTTTCTTT. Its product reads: CASSFPGAEAFF.